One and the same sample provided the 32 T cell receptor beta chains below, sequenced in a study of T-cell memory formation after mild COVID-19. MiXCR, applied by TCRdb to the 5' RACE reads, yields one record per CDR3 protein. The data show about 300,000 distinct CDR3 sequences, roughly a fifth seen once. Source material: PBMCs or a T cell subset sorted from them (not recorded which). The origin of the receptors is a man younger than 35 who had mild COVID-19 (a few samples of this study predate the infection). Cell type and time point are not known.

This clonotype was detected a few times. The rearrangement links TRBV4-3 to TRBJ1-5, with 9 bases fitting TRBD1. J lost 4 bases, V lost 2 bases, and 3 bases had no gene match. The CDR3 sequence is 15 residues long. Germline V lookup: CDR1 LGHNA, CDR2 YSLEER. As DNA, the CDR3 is TGCGCCAGCAGCCAAAACAGGGGGCGGAATCAGCCCCAGCATTTT. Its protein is CASSQNRGRNQPQHF.

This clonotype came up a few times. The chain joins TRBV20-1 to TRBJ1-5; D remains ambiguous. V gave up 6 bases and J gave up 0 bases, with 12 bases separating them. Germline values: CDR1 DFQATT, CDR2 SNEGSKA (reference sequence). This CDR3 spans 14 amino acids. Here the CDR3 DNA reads TGCAGTGCCCTGGAGAACCTTAGCAATCAGCCCCAGCATTTT. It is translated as CSALENLSNQPQHF.

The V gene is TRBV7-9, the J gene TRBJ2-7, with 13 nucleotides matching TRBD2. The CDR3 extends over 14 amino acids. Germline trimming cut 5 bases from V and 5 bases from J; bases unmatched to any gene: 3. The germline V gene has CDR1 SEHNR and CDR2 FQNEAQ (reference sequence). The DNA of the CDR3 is TGTGCCAGCAGCCCGGGGACTAGCGGGGACGAGCAGTACTTC. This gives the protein CASSPGTSGDEQYF.

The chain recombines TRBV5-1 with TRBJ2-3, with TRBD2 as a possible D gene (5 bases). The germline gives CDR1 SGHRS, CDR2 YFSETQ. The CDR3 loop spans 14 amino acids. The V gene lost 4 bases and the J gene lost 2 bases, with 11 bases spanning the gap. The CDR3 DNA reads TGCGCCAGCAGCACCGGACTTGTCACAGATACGCAGTATTTT. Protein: CASSTGLVTDTQYF. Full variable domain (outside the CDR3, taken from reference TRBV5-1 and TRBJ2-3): KAGVTQTPRYLIKTRGQQVTLSCSPISGHRSVSWYQQTPGQGLQFLFEYFSETQRNKGNFPGRFSGRQFSNSRSEMNVSTLELGDSALYLCASSTGLVTDTQYFGPGTRLTVL.

The CDR3 nucleotides read TGTGCCAGCAGCCCAGAGGTCGCAGGTCATGGCTACACCTTC. Protein: CASSPEVAGHGYTF. The chain uses TRBV7-9 and TRBJ1-2, with D hard to call. Germline V gene data show CDR1 as SEHNR and CDR2 as FQNEAQ (reference sequence). Trimming pared 5 bases from V and 6 bases from J, leaving 16 bases between. This CDR3 is built from 14 residues.

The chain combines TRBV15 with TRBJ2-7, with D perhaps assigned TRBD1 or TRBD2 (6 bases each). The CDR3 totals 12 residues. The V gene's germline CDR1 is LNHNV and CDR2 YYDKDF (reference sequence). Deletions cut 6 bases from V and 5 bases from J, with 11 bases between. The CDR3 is CATREGGNEQYF. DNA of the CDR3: TGTGCCACCAGGGAGGGGGGTAACGAGCAGTACTTC. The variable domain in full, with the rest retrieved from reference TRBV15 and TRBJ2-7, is DAMVIQNPRYQVTQFGKPVTLSCSQTLNHNVMYWYQQKSSQAPKLLFHYYDKDFNNEADTPDNFQSRRPNTSFCFLDIRSPGLGDTAMYLCATREGGNEQYFGPGTRLTVT.

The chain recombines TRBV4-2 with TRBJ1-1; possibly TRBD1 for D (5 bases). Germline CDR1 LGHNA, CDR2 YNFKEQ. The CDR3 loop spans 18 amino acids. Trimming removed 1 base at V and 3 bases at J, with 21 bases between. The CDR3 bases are TGTGCCAGCAGCCAAGTCGGGGCCCCCAGGCCTTCATACACTGAAGCTTTCTTT. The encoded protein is CASSQVGAPRPSYTEAFF.

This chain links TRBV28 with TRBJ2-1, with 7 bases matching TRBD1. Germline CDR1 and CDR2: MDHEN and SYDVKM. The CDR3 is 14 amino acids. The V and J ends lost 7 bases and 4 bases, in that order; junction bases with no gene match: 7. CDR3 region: CASTTGDPYNEQFF. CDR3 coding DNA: TGTGCCAGCACTACAGGGGATCCTTACAATGAGCAGTTCTTC.

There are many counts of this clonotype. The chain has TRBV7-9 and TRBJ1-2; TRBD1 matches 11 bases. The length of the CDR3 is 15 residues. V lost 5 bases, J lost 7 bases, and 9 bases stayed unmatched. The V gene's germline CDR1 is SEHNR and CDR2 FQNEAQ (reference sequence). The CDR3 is CASSPSGQGASGYTF. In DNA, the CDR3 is TGTGCCAGCAGCCCAAGTGGACAGGGGGCGAGTGGCTACACCTTC. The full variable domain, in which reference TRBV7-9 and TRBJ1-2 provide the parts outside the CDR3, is DTGVSQNPRHKITKRGQNVTFRCDPISEHNRLYWYRQTLGQGPEFLTYFQNEAQLEKSRLLSDRFSAERPKGSFSTLEIQRTEQGDSAMYLCASSPSGQGASGYTFGSGTRLTVV.

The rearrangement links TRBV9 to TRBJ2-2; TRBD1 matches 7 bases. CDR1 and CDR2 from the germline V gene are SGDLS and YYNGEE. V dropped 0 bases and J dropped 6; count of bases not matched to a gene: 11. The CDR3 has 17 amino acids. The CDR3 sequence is CASSVVARGQYAGELFF. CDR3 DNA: TGTGCCAGCAGCGTAGTGGCTAGGGGGCAGTACGCCGGGGAGCTGTTTTTT.

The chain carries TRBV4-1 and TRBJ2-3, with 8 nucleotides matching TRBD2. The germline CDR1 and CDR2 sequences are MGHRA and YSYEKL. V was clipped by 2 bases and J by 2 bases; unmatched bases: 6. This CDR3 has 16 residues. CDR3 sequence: CASSQRGGRLTDTQYF. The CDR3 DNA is TGCGCCAGCAGCCAACGGGGGGGGCGTCTCACAGATACGCAGTATTTT.

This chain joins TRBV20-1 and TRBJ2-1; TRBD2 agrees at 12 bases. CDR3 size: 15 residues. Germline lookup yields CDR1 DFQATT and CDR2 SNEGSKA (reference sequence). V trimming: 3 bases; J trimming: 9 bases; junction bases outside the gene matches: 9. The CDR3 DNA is TGCAGTGCTAGCCTAACTAGCGGGGGGAATGGTGAGCAGTTCTTC. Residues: CSASLTSGGNGEQFF.

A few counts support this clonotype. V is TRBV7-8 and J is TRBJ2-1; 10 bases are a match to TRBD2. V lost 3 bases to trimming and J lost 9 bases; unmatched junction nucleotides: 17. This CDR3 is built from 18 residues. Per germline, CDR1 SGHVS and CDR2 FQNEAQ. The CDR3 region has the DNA TGTGCCAGCAGCTTTGGTCTAGCGGGGGACCTTTACAATGGTGAGCAGTTCTTC. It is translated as CASSFGLAGDLYNGEQFF.

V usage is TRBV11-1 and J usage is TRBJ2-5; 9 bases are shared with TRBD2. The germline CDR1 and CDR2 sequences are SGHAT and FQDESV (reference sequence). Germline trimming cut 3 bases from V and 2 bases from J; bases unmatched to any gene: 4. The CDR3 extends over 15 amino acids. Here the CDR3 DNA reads TGTGCCAGCAGCTTGGCGACTAGCGGTCAAGAGACCCAGTACTTC. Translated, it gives CASSLATSGQETQYF.

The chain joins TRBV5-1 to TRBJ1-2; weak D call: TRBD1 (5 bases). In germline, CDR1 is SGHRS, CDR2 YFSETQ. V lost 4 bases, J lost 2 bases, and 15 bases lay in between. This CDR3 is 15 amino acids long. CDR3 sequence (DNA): TGCGCCAGCAGCGCCCCAGGGCCAGGGAACTATGGCTACACCTTC. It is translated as CASSAPGPGNYGYTF.

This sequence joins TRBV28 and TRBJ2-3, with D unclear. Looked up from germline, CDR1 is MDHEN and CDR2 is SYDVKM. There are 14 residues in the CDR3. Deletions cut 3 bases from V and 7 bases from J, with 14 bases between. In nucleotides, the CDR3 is TGTGCCAGCAGTTTTAGGAGCCATCCATATACGCAGTATTTT. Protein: CASSFRSHPYTQYF.

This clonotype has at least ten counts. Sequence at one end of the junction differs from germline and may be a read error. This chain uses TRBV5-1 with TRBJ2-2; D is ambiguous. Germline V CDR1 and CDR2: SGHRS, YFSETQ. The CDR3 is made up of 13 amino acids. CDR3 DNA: TGTGCCAGCAGTTTAGTGGGTACCGGGGAGCTGTTTTTT. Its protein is CASSLVGTGELFF. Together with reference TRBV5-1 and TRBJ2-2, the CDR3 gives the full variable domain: KAGVTQTPRYLIKTRGQQVTLSCSPISGHRSVSWYQQTPGQGLQFLFEYFSETQRNKGNFPGRFSGRQFSNSRSEMNVSTLELGDSALYLCASSLVGTGELFFGEGSRLTVL.

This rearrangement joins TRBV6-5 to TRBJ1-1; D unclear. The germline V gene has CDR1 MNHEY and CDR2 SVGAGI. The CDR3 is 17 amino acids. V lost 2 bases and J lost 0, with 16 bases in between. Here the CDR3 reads CASSYHSDPGMNTEAFF. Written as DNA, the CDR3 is TGTGCCAGCAGTTACCACAGTGATCCGGGAATGAACACTGAAGCTTTCTTT.

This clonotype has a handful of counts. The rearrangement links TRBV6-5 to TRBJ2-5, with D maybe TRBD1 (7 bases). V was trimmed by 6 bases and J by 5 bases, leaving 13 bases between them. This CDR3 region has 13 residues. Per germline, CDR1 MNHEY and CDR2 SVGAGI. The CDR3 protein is CASRPGGRETQYF. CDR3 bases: TGTGCCAGCAGGCCAGGGGGGCGTGAGACCCAGTACTTC.

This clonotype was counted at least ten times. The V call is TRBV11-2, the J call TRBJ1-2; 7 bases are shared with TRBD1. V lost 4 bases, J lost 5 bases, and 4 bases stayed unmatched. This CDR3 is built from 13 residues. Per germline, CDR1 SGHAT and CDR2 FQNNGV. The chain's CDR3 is CASSSGQDYGYTF. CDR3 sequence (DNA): TGTGCCAGCAGCTCCGGACAGGATTATGGCTACACCTTC.

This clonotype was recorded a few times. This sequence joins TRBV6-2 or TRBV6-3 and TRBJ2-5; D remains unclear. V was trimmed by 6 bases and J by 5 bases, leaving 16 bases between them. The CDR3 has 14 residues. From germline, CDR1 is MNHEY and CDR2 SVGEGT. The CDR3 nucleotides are TGTGCCAGCAGCCCGGTACTGACGGCTGAGACCCAGTACTTC. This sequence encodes CASSPVLTAETQYF.

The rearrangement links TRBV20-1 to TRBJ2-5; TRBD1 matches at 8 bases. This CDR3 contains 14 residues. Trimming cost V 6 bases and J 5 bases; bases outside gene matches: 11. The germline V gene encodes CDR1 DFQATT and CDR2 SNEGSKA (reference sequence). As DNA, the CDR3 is TGCAGTGCCCCAGCAACAGGGGGGTTGGAGACCCAGTACTTC. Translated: CSAPATGGLETQYF.

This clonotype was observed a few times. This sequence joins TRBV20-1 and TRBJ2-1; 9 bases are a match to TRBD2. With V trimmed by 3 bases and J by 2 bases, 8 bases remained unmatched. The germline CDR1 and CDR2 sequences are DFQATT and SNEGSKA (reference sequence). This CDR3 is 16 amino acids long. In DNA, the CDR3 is TGCAGTGCTAGCGCGACTAGCGGTAACCCCTACAATGAGCAGTTCTTC. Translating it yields CSASATSGNPYNEQFF.

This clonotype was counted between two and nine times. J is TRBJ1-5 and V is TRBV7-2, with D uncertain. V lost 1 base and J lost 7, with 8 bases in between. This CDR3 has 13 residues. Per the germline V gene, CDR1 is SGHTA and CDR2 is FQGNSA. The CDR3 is CASSLDLSQPQHF. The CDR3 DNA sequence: TGTGCCAGCAGCTTAGACTTAAGCCAGCCCCAGCATTTT. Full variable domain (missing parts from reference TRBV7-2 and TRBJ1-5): GAGVSQSPSNKVTEKGKDVELRCDPISGHTALYWYRQSLGQGLEFLIYFQGNSAPDKSGLPSDRFSAERTGGSVSTLTIQRTQQEDSAVYLCASSLDLSQPQHFGDGTRLSIL.

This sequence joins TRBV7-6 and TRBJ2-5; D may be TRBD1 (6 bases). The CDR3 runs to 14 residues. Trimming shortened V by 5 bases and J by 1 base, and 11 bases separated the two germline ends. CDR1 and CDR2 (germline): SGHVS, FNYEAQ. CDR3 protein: CASSNRQAQETQYF. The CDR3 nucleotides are TGTGCCAGCAGCAACCGACAGGCCCAAGAGACCCAGTACTTC.

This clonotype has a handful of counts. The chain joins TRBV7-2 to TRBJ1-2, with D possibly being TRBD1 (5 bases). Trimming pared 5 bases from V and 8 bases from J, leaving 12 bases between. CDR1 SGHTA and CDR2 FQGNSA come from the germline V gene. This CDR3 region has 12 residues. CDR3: CASSARTSGYTF. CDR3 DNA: TGTGCCAGCAGCGCCCGGACATCCGGCTACACCTTC. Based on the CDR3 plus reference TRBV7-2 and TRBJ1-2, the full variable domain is GAGVSQSPSNKVTEKGKDVELRCDPISGHTALYWYRQSLGQGLEFLIYFQGNSAPDKSGLPSDRFSAERTGGSVSTLTIQRTQQEDSAVYLCASSARTSGYTFGSGTRLTVV.

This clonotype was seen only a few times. The CDR3 loop is CASSQFGLAGVTGELFF. CDR3 bases: TGCGCCAGCAGCCAATTCGGACTAGCGGGGGTTACCGGGGAGCTGTTTTTT. The chain uses TRBV4-1 and TRBJ2-2; 13 nucleotides align to TRBD2. The CDR3 contains 17 residues. Germline lookup yields CDR1 MGHRA and CDR2 YSYEKL. V dropped 2 bases and J dropped 5; count of bases not matched to a gene: 5.

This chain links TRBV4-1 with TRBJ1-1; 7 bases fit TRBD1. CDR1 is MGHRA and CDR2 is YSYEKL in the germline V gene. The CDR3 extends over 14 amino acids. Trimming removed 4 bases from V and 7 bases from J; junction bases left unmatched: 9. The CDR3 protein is CASSPLDRAGEAFF. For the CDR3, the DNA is TGCGCCAGCAGCCCGTTAGACAGGGCTGGTGAAGCTTTCTTT.

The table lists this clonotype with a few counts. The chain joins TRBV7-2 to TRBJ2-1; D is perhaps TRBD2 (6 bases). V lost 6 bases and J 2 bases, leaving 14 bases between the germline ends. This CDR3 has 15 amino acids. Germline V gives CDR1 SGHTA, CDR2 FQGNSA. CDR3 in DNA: TGTGCCAGCAGGCGCCGGGACTCCCCCTACAATGAGCAGTTCTTC. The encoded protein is CASRRRDSPYNEQFF.

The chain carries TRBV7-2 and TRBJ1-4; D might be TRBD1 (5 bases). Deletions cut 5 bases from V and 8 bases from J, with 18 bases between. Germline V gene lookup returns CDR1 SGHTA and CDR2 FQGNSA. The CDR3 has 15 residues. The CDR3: CASSGAGRASEKLFF. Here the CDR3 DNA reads TGTGCCAGCAGCGGGGCGGGCAGGGCTAGCGAAAAACTGTTTTTT.

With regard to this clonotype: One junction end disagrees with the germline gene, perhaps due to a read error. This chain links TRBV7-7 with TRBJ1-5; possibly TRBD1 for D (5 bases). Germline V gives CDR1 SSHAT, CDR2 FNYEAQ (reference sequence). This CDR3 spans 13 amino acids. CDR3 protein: CASSLGWGKPQHF. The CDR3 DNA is TGTGCTAGCAGCTTAGGGTGGGGGAAGCCCCAGCATTTT.

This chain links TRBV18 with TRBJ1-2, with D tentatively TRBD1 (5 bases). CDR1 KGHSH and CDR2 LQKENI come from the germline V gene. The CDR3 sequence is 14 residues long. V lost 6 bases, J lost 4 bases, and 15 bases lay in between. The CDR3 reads CASSTGTPAYGYTF. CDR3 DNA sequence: TGTGCCAGCTCTACCGGGACCCCGGCCTATGGCTACACCTTC.